One and the same sample provided the 21 T cell receptor beta chains below, sequenced in a study of long-term antiretroviral therapy in people with HIV. Run at survey level, the immunoSEQ assay was version v3.0. The assay was immunoSEQ multiplex PCR, and TCRdb's table has in-frame clones only and misses some. This sample carries 15,000 to 20,000 clones, 76% of them seen once, and the ten largest clones take roughly 15%. The starting material was unsorted PBMCs, obtained roughly 2.5 years before starting antiretroviral therapy. The origin of the receptors is a woman in her forties or fifties with HIV.

This chain joins TRBV28 and TRBJ1-3, with 9 bases that match TRBD1. Losses at the gene ends were 5 bases for V and 8 bases for J; bases not matched to a gene: 7. The germline gives CDR1 MDHEN, CDR2 SYDVKM. The CDR3 is made up of 14 amino acids. In DNA form, the CDR3 reads TGTGCCAGCAGTCCACAGGGGGCCCGTTACACCATATATTTT. Protein sequence: CASSPQGARYTIYF.

The chain uses TRBV6-5 and TRBJ2-3; tentative D call: TRBD1 (7 bases). Germline V CDR1 and CDR2: MNHEY, SVGAGI. The CDR3 is 13 amino acids. The ends were cut back, 9 bases at V and 5 bases at J, with 15 bases in the middle. The CDR3 sequence: CASAVQGGDTQYF. Written as DNA, the CDR3 is TGTGCCAGTGCTGTGCAGGGGGGAGATACGCAGTATTTT.

This clone has just one count. The V gene is TRBV6-5, the J gene TRBJ2-4; D is unclear. The CDR3 is made up of 13 amino acids. Germline V CDR1 and CDR2: MNHEY, SVGAGI. The V end was cut by 0 bases, the J end by 9 bases, with 9 bases between. The DNA for the CDR3 is TGTGCCAGCAGTTACTCCAACGCCGGCATTCAGTACTTC. This translates into CASSYSNAGIQYF.

The V and J genes are TRBV7-8 and TRBJ1-2; 8 nucleotides line up with TRBD1. V lost 5 bases and J lost 7; bases outside the gene matches: 6. The CDR3 totals 13 residues. Per germline, CDR1 SGHVS and CDR2 FQNEAQ. The CDR3 nucleotides are TGTGCCAGCAGCCCAGGGGGCGGCGGTGGCTACACCTTC. As protein: CASSPGGGGGYTF. Full variable domain (missing parts from reference TRBV7-8 and TRBJ1-2): GAGVSQSPRYKVAKRGQDVALRCDPISGHVSLFWYQQALGQGPEFLTYFQNEAQLDKSGLPSDRFFAERPEGSVSTLKIQRTQQEDSAVYLCASSPGGGGGYTFGSGTRLTVV.

J is TRBJ2-7 and V is TRBV11-2; D is possibly TRBD1 (5 bases). This CDR3 region has 14 residues. V gave up 4 bases and J gave up 2 bases, with 12 bases separating them. Germline CDR1 and CDR2: SGHAT and FQNNGV. The CDR3 bases are TGTGCCAGCAGCTCCCAGGGTGGAGCCTACGAGCAGTACGTC. It yields the protein CASSSQGGAYEQYV.

This chain links TRBV30 with TRBJ2-7; no reliable D call. Per germline, CDR1 GTSNPN and CDR2 SVGIG (reference sequence). This CDR3 has 14 residues. V lost 4 bases and J 6 bases, leaving 19 bases between the germline ends. CDR3 in DNA: TGTGCCTGGACTAGGCCGCAACGATCGGGCGAGCAGTACTTC. It encodes CAWTRPQRSGEQYF.

V usage is TRBV5-5 and J usage is TRBJ2-7; 11 bases line up with TRBD2. V gave up 4 bases and J gave up 6 bases; unmatched junction bases: 6. This CDR3 region has 14 residues. The germline gives CDR1 SGHKS, CDR2 YYEKEE (reference sequence). CDR3 sequence: CASSLKTSGVEQYF. The CDR3 bases are TGTGCCAGCAGCCTGAAGACTAGCGGGGTCGAGCAGTACTTC. Full variable domain (missing parts from reference TRBV5-5 and TRBJ2-7): DAGVTQSPTHLIKTRGQQVTLRCSPISGHKSVSWYQQVLGQGPQFIFQYYEKEERGRGNFPDRFSARQFPNYSSELNVNALLLGDSALYLCASSLKTSGVEQYFGPGTRLTVT.

This sequence joins TRBV11-2 and TRBJ2-7; D is possibly TRBD1 (5 bases). Germline V gene data show CDR1 as SGHAT and CDR2 as FQNNGV. This CDR3 comprises 15 residues. The V and J ends lost 1 base and 0 bases respectively, with 10 bases between them. The CDR3 region has the DNA TGTGCCAGCAGCTTAGGGACACCGCTCTCCTACGAGCAGTACGTC. Translation: CASSLGTPLSYEQYV.

This chain connects TRBV27 to TRBJ1-1, with a tentative D call TRBD1 (6 bases). The CDR3 runs to 15 residues. The germline gives CDR1 MNHEY, CDR2 SMNVEV (reference sequence). V lost 5 bases to trimming and J lost 4 bases, with 17 bases between them. CDR3 region: CASSINRDLGTEAFF. The CDR3 DNA reads TGTGCCAGCAGTATCAACAGGGATTTGGGCACTGAAGCTTTCTTT.

This clone showed up just a few times. The rearrangement uses TRBV7-9 and TRBJ1-4, with unresolved D. CDR3 length: 13 residues. Germline loops: CDR1 SEHNR, CDR2 FQNEAQ (reference sequence). V was clipped by 5 bases and J by 4 bases, with 8 bases between them. CDR3 protein: CASSIGLNEKLFF. The CDR3 DNA reads as TGTGCCAGCAGCATCGGCCTTAATGAAAAACTGTTTTTT.

The J gene is TRBJ1-4, the V gene TRBV6-1; maybe TRBD1 (5 bases). This CDR3 has 15 residues. The V gene's germline CDR1 is MNHNS and CDR2 SASEGT. Trimming removed 8 bases at V and 6 bases at J, with 19 bases between. CDR3 sequence (DNA): TGTGCCAGCGTTATCCCCGACAGTCGAGATGAAAAACTGTTTTTT. It translates to CASVIPDSRDEKLFF.

The J gene is TRBJ2-3, the V gene TRBV7-3, with TRBD2 matching over 10 bases. Per germline, CDR1 SGHTA and CDR2 FQGTGA. The CDR3 has 15 amino acids. Trimming at V came to 5 bases and at J to 3 bases, leaving 5 bases not matched to a gene. The DNA for the CDR3 is TGTGCCAGCAGCAGCGGGGGGGCCATGACAGATACGCAGTATTTT. This codes for CASSSGGAMTDTQYF. The full variable domain, in which reference TRBV7-3 and TRBJ2-3 provide the parts outside the CDR3, is GAGVSQTPSNKVTEKGKYVELRCDPISGHTALYWYRQSLGQGPEFLIYFQGTGAADDSGLPNDRFFAVRPEGSVSTLKIQRTERGDSAVYLCASSSGGAMTDTQYFGPGTRLTVL.

This clone was seen a few times. The chain links TRBV11-2 to TRBJ1-1, with D unresolved. The CDR3 contains 15 residues. V gave up 2 bases and J gave up 4 bases, with 14 bases separating them. The germline CDR1 and CDR2 sequences are SGHAT and FQNNGV. The CDR3 DNA reads TGTGCCAGCAGCTTACTTAGTGGCGACCTCACTGAAGCTTTCTTT. It is translated as CASSLLSGDLTEAFF.

This chain links TRBV5-1 with TRBJ2-5, with 9 bases lining up with TRBD1. V lost 3 bases to trimming and J lost 3 bases; unmatched junction nucleotides: 3. The CDR3 runs to 14 residues. Germline CDR1 is SGHRS and CDR2 is YFSETQ. The CDR3 protein is CASSWDRVKETQYF. The CDR3 bases are TGCGCCAGCAGCTGGGACAGGGTAAAAGAGACCCAGTACTTC. Using reference TRBV5-1 and TRBJ2-5 for the parts outside the CDR3, the full variable domain is KAGVTQTPRYLIKTRGQQVTLSCSPISGHRSVSWYQQTPGQGLQFLFEYFSETQRNKGNFPGRFSGRQFSNSRSEMNVSTLELGDSALYLCASSWDRVKETQYFGPGTRLLVL.

The chain combines TRBV6-1 with TRBJ2-3, with a weak D call TRBD1 (6 bases). The germline gives CDR1 MNHNS, CDR2 SASEGT. With 8 bases removed from V and 10 bases from J, the gap between germline ends came to 16 bases. The CDR3 has 12 residues. DNA for the CDR3: TGTGCCAGCGAGGGGACAACGAGGCCGCAGTATTTT. Amino acids: CASEGTTRPQYF.

This clone was found a few times. The gene calls are TRBV19 and TRBJ2-7; tentatively, D is TRBD1 or TRBD2 (6 bases each). CDR3 length equals 11 residues. Per the germline V gene, CDR1 is LNHDA and CDR2 is SQIVND (reference sequence). V was pared by 7 bases and J by 3 bases, with 7 bases between. The CDR3 is CASKGGYEQYF. CDR3 in DNA: TGTGCCAGTAAGGGGGGCTACGAGCAGTACTTC.

This clone is labeled as hyperexpanded. Written as DNA, the CDR3 is TGTGCCAGCAGCTTAGATAGCAATCAGCCCCAGCATTTT. Translating gives CASSLDSNQPQHF. The rearrangement uses TRBV7-9 and TRBJ1-5; no clear D. Trimming took off 1 base at V and 0 bases at J, with 1 base between the two ends. This CDR3 has 13 residues. Germline CDR1 reads SEHNR; CDR2 reads FQNEAQ (reference sequence).

This clone was observed a handful of times. CDR3 coding DNA: TGTGCCAGTAGTGGGGGACAGGGCTGGAGTGAAAAACTGTTTTTT. This translates into CASSGGQGWSEKLFF. The rearrangement links TRBV19 to TRBJ1-4; 9 bases are a match to TRBD1. V lost 5 bases, J lost 7 bases, and 8 bases stayed unmatched. This CDR3 comprises 15 residues. From germline, CDR1 is LNHDA and CDR2 SQIVND (reference sequence).

The chain couples TRBV7-8 to TRBJ1-5; D not resolved. CDR3 length: 15 amino acids. Trimming shortened V by 0 bases and J by 0 bases, and 6 bases separated the two germline ends. Looked up from germline, CDR1 is SGHVS and CDR2 is FQNEAQ. The CDR3 DNA is TGTGCCAGCAGCTTAGCGCCGTATAGCAATCAGCCCCAGCATTTT. Its translation is CASSLAPYSNQPQHF.

V and J are TRBV5-5 and TRBJ1-5, with D perhaps TRBD1 (5 bases). Germline V gives CDR1 SGHKS, CDR2 YYEKEE (reference sequence). The CDR3 loop spans 12 amino acids. V dropped 7 bases and J dropped 9 bases, with 14 bases sitting between them. CDR3 amino acids: CASGMDMLPQHF. CDR3 nucleotides: TGTGCCAGCGGGATGGACATGTTGCCCCAGCATTTT.

The chain has TRBV9 and TRBJ2-7; 12 nucleotides line up with TRBD1. Unmatched junction bases numbered 3, after V lost 0 bases and J lost 5 bases. The CDR3 consists of 15 residues. Germline lookup yields CDR1 SGDLS and CDR2 YYNGEE. The CDR3 sequence is CASSVGGQGAHEQYF. The CDR3 DNA follows: TGTGCCAGCAGCGTAGGGGGACAGGGGGCACACGAGCAGTACTTC.